These 13 T cell receptor beta chains originate from one sample sequenced in a study of shared clonotypes between healthy human individuals. Assay: immunoSEQ multiplex PCR; the TCRdb copy retains only in-frame clones and omits some. The sample yields around 2,000,000 clones, over 85% seen once. Specimen: naive CD4+ T cells sorted from blood. Subset described: CD45RA+ positively selected. Every receptor here comes from a man aged 18 to 35 in good health.

V usage is TRBV11-2 and J usage is TRBJ1-2; tentatively, D is TRBD1 (5 bases). Deletions cut 2 bases from V and 2 bases from J, with 12 bases between. The CDR3 length is 15 residues. Germline assignment: CDR1 SGHAT and CDR2 FQNNGV. CDR3 coding DNA: TGTGCCAGCAGCTTACCGCGGGACGGGAACTATGGCTACACCTTC. As protein: CASSLPRDGNYGYTF.

The chain employs TRBV7-8 and TRBJ1-1; no clear D gene. The V end was cut by 1 base, the J end by 7 bases, with 13 bases between. CDR3 length equals 14 residues. The germline CDR1 and CDR2 sequences are SGHVS and FQNEAQ. CDR3 DNA sequence: TGTGCCAGCAGCTTAGAGGTCGGGAGCAGTGAAGCTTTCTTT. This encodes CASSLEVGSSEAFF.

V gene TRBV6-6 combines with J gene TRBJ2-2; D is undetermined. V was trimmed by 5 bases and J by 7 bases, leaving 14 bases between them. Germline values: CDR1 MNHNY, CDR2 SVGAGI (reference sequence). The CDR3 consists of 14 residues. For the CDR3, the DNA is TGTGCCAGCAGTCCCCGGCCGGCGATCGGGGAGCTGTTTTTT. Protein sequence: CASSPRPAIGELFF.

CDR3: CASSRGQGGKETQYF. CDR3 nucleotide sequence: TGTGCCAGTAGTAGAGGACAGGGAGGGAAGGAGACCCAGTACTTC. V usage is TRBV19 and J usage is TRBJ2-5; TRBD1 might be the D (8 bases). Germline CDR1 LNHDA, CDR2 SQIVND (reference sequence). CDR3 length equals 15 residues. V lost 4 bases and J lost 5, with 17 bases in between.

This chain links TRBV9 with TRBJ2-5; 12 positions agree with TRBD1. Germline CDR1 reads SGDLS; CDR2 reads YYNGEE. V trimming: 4 bases; J trimming: 5 bases; junction bases outside the gene matches: 6. This CDR3 is 15 amino acids long. The CDR3 sequence: CASSPGTGGAETQYF. CDR3 nucleotides: TGTGCCAGCAGCCCCGGGACAGGGGGCGCCGAGACCCAGTACTTC.

This clone was seen once. This chain uses TRBV2 with TRBJ1-5; D not resolved. CDR3 length: 15 amino acids. The V and J ends lost 7 bases and 4 bases respectively, with 17 bases between them. CDR1 is SNHLY and CDR2 is FYNNEI in the germline V gene. CDR3 protein: CASKVEVAVNQPQHF. The CDR3 DNA reads as TGTGCCAGCAAAGTGGAAGTAGCTGTGAATCAGCCCCAGCATTTT. Supplemented by reference TRBV2 and TRBJ1-5, the full variable domain reads EPEVTQTPSHQVTQMGQEVILRCVPISNHLYFYWYRQILGQKVEFLVSFYNNEISEKSEIFDDQFSVERPDGSNFTLKIRSTKLEDSAMYFCASKVEVAVNQPQHFGDGTRLSIL.

The gene calls are TRBV5-1 and TRBJ2-7; 9 bases agree with TRBD2. Per germline, CDR1 SGHRS and CDR2 YFSETQ. This CDR3 is 18 amino acids long. Trimming cost V 3 bases and J 5 bases; bases outside gene matches: 18. The CDR3 region is CASSSLDKSPSGIDEQYF. Written as DNA, the CDR3 is TGCGCCAGCAGCTCCCTAGATAAGTCGCCTAGCGGGATTGACGAGCAGTACTTC.

The rearrangement uses TRBV2 and TRBJ2-3, with D possibly being TRBD1 (6 bases). This CDR3 contains 14 residues. The V gene's germline CDR1 is SNHLY and CDR2 FYNNEI. V gave up 6 bases and J gave up 6 bases, with 16 bases separating them. In DNA form, the CDR3 reads TGTGCCAGCAGGGACAGCTTTTTCTTTGATACGCAGTATTTT. This gives the protein CASRDSFFFDTQYF.

The gene calls are TRBV4-3 and TRBJ2-3; TRBD2 matches 11 bases. CDR1 LGHNA and CDR2 YSLEER come from the germline V gene. The junction had 11 bases not matched to a gene; V was cut back by 3 bases and J by 0 bases. The CDR3 covers 19 residues. This CDR3 reads CASSQNRASGRISTDTQYF. The CDR3 region has the DNA TGCGCCAGCAGCCAGAACAGGGCTAGCGGGAGGATTAGCACAGATACGCAGTATTTT.

Of note for this clone: Other DNA sequences in the same sample also yield this CDR3. The chain employs TRBV6-1 and TRBJ1-1; D perhaps matches TRBD1 (5 bases). CDR3 length: 14 residues. CDR1 is MNHNS and CDR2 is SASEGT in the germline V gene. Deletions cut 2 bases from V and 5 bases from J, with 12 bases between. The CDR3 here is CASSELVGRTEAFF. In nucleotides, the CDR3 is TGTGCCAGCAGTGAATTGGTGGGGCGAACTGAAGCTTTCTTT.

The rearrangement uses TRBV6-6 and TRBJ1-6, with TRBD1 matching over 7 bases. CDR1 and CDR2 from the germline V gene are MNHNY and SVGAGI (reference sequence). CDR3 size: 15 residues. The J segment lost 14 bases and the V segment lost 7 bases, leaving 17 bases of the junction unmatched. DNA of the CDR3: TGTGCCAGCATAAAGAGGGACAGCCGTATTGAGGCCCTCCACTTT. This gives the protein CASIKRDSRIEALHF.

The chain links TRBV18 to TRBJ1-1, with D hard to call. V lost 1 base, J lost 5 bases, and 14 bases lay in between. This CDR3 region has 15 residues. CDR1 is KGHSH, CDR2 LQKENI, per germline. CDR3 nucleotides: TGTGCCAGCTCACCACGAACGGCCCAGGAGACTGAAGCTTTCTTT. Translation: CASSPRTAQETEAFF.

This chain links TRBV7-9 with TRBJ2-1, with 9 positions matching TRBD2. The CDR3 has 13 residues. Unmatched junction bases numbered 11, after V lost 5 bases and J lost 15 bases. Germline CDR1 is SEHNR and CDR2 is FQNEAQ (reference sequence). CDR3 in DNA: TGTGCCAGCAGCCCCCAAACTAGCGGGTTATGGTTCTTC. This gives the protein CASSPQTSGLWFF.